These 27 T cell receptor beta chains were all obtained from the same sample, sequenced in a study of cytomegalovirus exposure and HLA in healthy donors. Primers included in the PCR were 60 Vbeta and 13 Jbeta primers. This table comes from immunoSEQ multiplex PCR, and its TCRdb copy is limited to in-frame clones, with some not included. Across 190,000 or so clones, the top ten clones capture 0.7% to 0.8% of the sample. Input material: PBMCs. These receptors all come from a boy younger than 18 in good health and CMV-seronegative.

The chain is built from TRBV6-5 and TRBJ2-5; 7 bases map to TRBD2. CDR1 MNHEY and CDR2 SVGAGI come from the germline V gene. With V trimmed by 2 bases and J by 1 base, 7 bases remained unmatched. The CDR3 totals 16 residues. The CDR3 DNA is TGTGCCAGCAGTTACCGCTGGTCGGGGGGCCAAGAGACCCAGTACTTC. This gives the protein CASSYRWSGGQETQYF.

The genes are TRBV9 and TRBJ1-3; tentatively, D is TRBD1 (5 bases). Trimming stripped 0 bases from V and 0 bases from J, with 13 bases between. CDR3 length: 17 residues. CDR1 SGDLS and CDR2 YYNGEE come from the germline V gene. CDR3 sequence (DNA): TGTGCCAGCAGCGTAGAACCAGGACATAGCTCTGGAAACACCATATATTTT. Translation gives CASSVEPGHSSGNTIYF.

The chain couples TRBV7-9 to TRBJ1-1, with D unclear. Germline V gene lookup returns CDR1 SEHNR and CDR2 FQNEAQ (reference sequence). The V and J ends lost 5 bases and 3 bases respectively, with 19 bases between them. The CDR3 contains 16 residues. CDR3 DNA sequence: TGTGCCAGCAGCGAGACTAGTTCGTGGGAAGACACTGAAGCTTTCTTT. Translating it yields CASSETSSWEDTEAFF.

This chain connects TRBV21-1 to TRBJ1-6. TRBV21-1 is an annotated pseudogene. This CDR3 is 15 amino acids long. This chain's CDR3 is CASSKAHYDNSPLHF. The CDR3 DNA reads TGTGCCAGCAGCAAAGCCCACTACGATAATTCACCCCTCCACTTT.

The V call is TRBV11-2, the J call TRBJ1-1; TRBD1 might be the D (5 bases). Trimming removed 3 bases from V and 7 bases from J, with 9 bases in between. This CDR3 spans 12 amino acids. Germline CDR1 is SGHAT and CDR2 is FQNNGV. For the CDR3, the DNA is TGTGCCAGCAGCTTGACAGCGTTTGAAGCTTTCTTT. Protein sequence: CASSLTAFEAFF.

V is TRBV6-5 and J is TRBJ2-7, with 10 bases aligning to TRBD1. Germline lookup yields CDR1 MNHEY and CDR2 SVGAGI. Trimming cost V 0 bases and J 5 bases; bases outside gene matches: 7. The CDR3 loop spans 16 amino acids. The CDR3 loop reads CASSYSPGTGVNEQYF. The CDR3 DNA reads as TGTGCCAGCAGTTACTCCCCCGGGACAGGGGTCAACGAGCAGTACTTC.

The chain recombines TRBV7-2 with TRBJ1-1, with D perhaps TRBD1 (6 bases). Germline values: CDR1 SGHTA, CDR2 FQGNSA. This CDR3 region has 14 residues. The germline V and J ends were trimmed by 10 bases and 0 bases, with 15 bases remaining between them. This CDR3 is CATTTGPMNTEAFF. For the CDR3, the DNA is TGTGCCACCACGACAGGACCGATGAACACTGAAGCTTTCTTT.

The chain links TRBV7-2 to TRBJ1-5; 7 bases agree with TRBD1. The V gene's germline CDR1 is SGHTA and CDR2 FQGNSA. This CDR3 has 14 residues. With 5 bases clipped from V and 3 bases from J, the junction kept 4 bases outside the gene matches. In nucleotides, the CDR3 is TGTGCCAGCAGCCTGGGACAGTCCAATCAGCCCCAGCATTTT. This codes for CASSLGQSNQPQHF.

The V call is TRBV19, the J call TRBJ2-5; 10 bases are shared with TRBD1. The CDR3 length is 16 residues. After removal of 1 base from V and 2 bases from J, the junction contained 4 bases not matched to a gene. Germline V gene lookup returns CDR1 LNHDA and CDR2 SQIVND (reference sequence). The CDR3, as DNA: TGTGCCAGTAGTATAGGACAGGGGGCCGGGCAAGAGACCCAGTACTTC. It translates to CASSIGQGAGQETQYF.

V gene TRBV11-3 combines with J gene TRBJ1-5; D might be TRBD1 (6 bases). Trimming stripped 4 bases from V and 3 bases from J, with 10 bases between. The CDR3 length is 14 residues. Per germline, CDR1 SGHNT and CDR2 YENEEA. CDR3 bases: TGTGCCAGCAGCTCACAGGGTCTCAATCAGCCCCAGCATTTT. Residues: CASSSQGLNQPQHF.

The rearrangement uses TRBV6-5 and TRBJ1-5; D is unclear. This CDR3 contains 14 residues. V lost 0 bases and J lost 5, with 8 bases in between. Germline loops: CDR1 MNHEY, CDR2 SVGAGI. The CDR3 protein is CASSYSGLYQPQHF. The CDR3 DNA reads as TGTGCCAGCAGTTACTCGGGCCTTTATCAGCCCCAGCATTTT.

This chain joins TRBV9 and TRBJ2-3; 7 nucleotides line up with TRBD2. Germline lookup yields CDR1 SGDLS and CDR2 YYNGEE. V was pared by 1 base and J by 4 bases, with 6 bases of the junction left unmatched. The CDR3 is 15 residues long. The CDR3 DNA reads as TGTGCCAGCAGCGTAACGGCGGGGGTATCAGATACGCAGTATTTT. It codes for CASSVTAGVSDTQYF.

The rearrangement links TRBV11-2 to TRBJ2-5; D is perhaps TRBD2 (5 bases). CDR1 and CDR2 from the germline V gene are SGHAT and FQNNGV. The CDR3 contains 17 residues. Trimming took 5 bases from V and 5 from J, leaving 24 bases between them. CDR3 amino acids: CASSRGPPRYIEETQYF. Written as DNA, the CDR3 is TGTGCCAGCAGCAGAGGGCCCCCCCGCTATATCGAGGAGACCCAGTACTTC.

The V gene is TRBV12-5, the J gene TRBJ2-7; D gene ambiguous. Germline CDR1 reads LGHNT; CDR2 reads FRNRAP. V lost 7 bases and J lost 4, with 5 bases in between. The CDR3 has 10 amino acids. The CDR3 DNA reads as TGTGCTAGTGCCAGATACGAGCAGTACTTC. It translates to CASARYEQYF. The variable domain in full, completed from reference TRBV12-5 and TRBJ2-7, reads DARVTQTPRHKVTEMGQEVTMRCQPILGHNTVFWYRQTMMQGLELLAYFRNRAPLDDSGMPKDRFSAEMPDATLATLKIQPSEPRDSAVYFCASARYEQYFGPGTRLTVT.

J is TRBJ1-2 and V is TRBV5-6, with no clear D. CDR1 and CDR2 (germline): SGHDT, YYEEEE. The CDR3 totals 16 residues. V was trimmed by 1 base and J by 8 bases, leaving 21 bases between them. The CDR3 loop reads CASSLKMQERIWGYTF. Here the CDR3 DNA reads TGTGCCAGCAGCTTGAAAATGCAGGAAAGGATCTGGGGCTACACCTTC. Together with reference TRBV5-6 and TRBJ1-2, the CDR3 gives the full variable domain: DAGVTQSPTHLIKTRGQQVTLRCSPKSGHDTVSWYQQALGQGPQFIFQYYEEEERQRGNFPDRFSGHQFPNYSSELNVNALLLGDSALYLCASSLKMQERIWGYTFGSGTRLTVV.

The V call is TRBV6-1, the J call TRBJ1-2; D perhaps matches TRBD1 (6 bases). The CDR3 consists of 15 residues. Trimming took 2 bases from V and 10 from J, leaving 20 bases between them. CDR1 and CDR2 (germline): MNHNS, SASEGT. CDR3 nucleotides: TGTGCCAGCAGTGAAAACTTGGACAGACTCTTTGACTACACCTTC. Translation gives CASSENLDRLFDYTF.

V gene TRBV7-2 combines with J gene TRBJ2-3, with D maybe TRBD2 (5 bases). The CDR3 extends over 12 amino acids. Germline V gives CDR1 SGHTA, CDR2 FQGNSA. Trimming removed 5 bases from V and 5 bases from J, with 8 bases in between. The CDR3 DNA reads as TGTGCCAGCAGCCGGGGTGGAGATACGCAGTATTTT. It translates to CASSRGGDTQYF.

This chain joins TRBV4-1 and TRBJ2-5; the match to TRBD1 covers 8 bases. CDR3 length equals 16 residues. CDR1 and CDR2 from the germline V gene are MGHRA and YSYEKL. V lost 4 bases and J lost 5; bases outside the gene matches: 12. The CDR3 DNA follows: TGCGCCAGCAGCCGGTCGGGACAGGCTTCAGGGGAGACCCAGTACTTC. Translating gives CASSRSGQASGETQYF.

This chain links TRBV4-3 with TRBJ2-1; 11 bases align to TRBD2. The CDR3 length is 15 residues. Looked up from germline, CDR1 is LGHNA and CDR2 is YSLEER. Unmatched junction bases numbered 5, after V lost 5 bases and J lost 5 bases. CDR3 amino acids: CASSGASGGHNEQFF. CDR3 bases: TGCGCCAGCAGCGGGGCTAGCGGGGGGCACAATGAGCAGTTCTTC.

V gene TRBV4-1 combines with J gene TRBJ2-3; TRBD1 matches at 7 bases. V lost 5 bases and J lost 5; bases outside the gene matches: 7. Germline V gene data show CDR1 as MGHRA and CDR2 as YSYEKL. CDR3 length equals 14 residues. The CDR3 sequence: CASSLTGVGDTQYF. The DNA of the CDR3 is TGCGCCAGCAGCTTAACAGGGGTAGGAGATACGCAGTATTTT.

The chain links TRBV14 to TRBJ1-2, with D unclear. Trimming took 1 base from V and 5 from J, leaving 5 bases between them. This CDR3 region has 12 residues. CDR1 is SGHDN and CDR2 is FVKESK in the germline V gene. CDR3 nucleotide sequence: TGTGCCAGCAGCCAAGGTCGGTATGGCTACACCTTC. Translated: CASSQGRYGYTF. Complete variable domain (other parts from reference TRBV14 and TRBJ1-2): EAGVTQFPSHSVIEKGQTVTLRCDPISGHDNLYWYRRVMGKEIKFLLHFVKESKQDESGMPNNRFLAERTGGTYSTLKVQPAELEDSGVYFCASSQGRYGYTFGSGTRLTVV.

The chain couples TRBV5-1 to TRBJ2-6; 7 positions match TRBD1. This CDR3 is built from 18 residues. V lost 0 bases, J lost 2 bases, and 8 bases stayed unmatched. Per the germline V gene, CDR1 is SGHRS and CDR2 is YFSETQ. The CDR3 sequence is CASSLAGTAGAGANVLTF. CDR3 nucleotides: TGCGCCAGCAGCTTGGCCGGGACAGCCGGAGCTGGGGCCAACGTCCTGACTTTC.

V usage is TRBV9 and J usage is TRBJ1-3, with TRBD1 identical over 10 bases. Unmatched junction bases numbered 10, after V lost 3 bases and J lost 4 bases. Germline V gives CDR1 SGDLS, CDR2 YYNGEE. The CDR3 consists of 17 residues. Here the CDR3 reads CASSASDRGRLGNTIYF. Here the CDR3 DNA reads TGTGCCAGCAGCGCGTCGGACAGGGGGAGGTTAGGAAACACCATATATTTT.

The chain has TRBV7-8 and TRBJ2-7, with TRBD2 as a possible D gene (7 bases). Germline values: CDR1 SGHVS, CDR2 FQNEAQ. This CDR3 is 18 amino acids long. The V and J ends lost 7 bases and 6 bases respectively, with 31 bases between them. The CDR3 protein is CASKSEGGAGAPVGEQYF. The CDR3 DNA reads as TGTGCCAGCAAATCGGAGGGGGGGGCAGGGGCACCCGTAGGCGAGCAGTACTTC.

The chain uses TRBV27 and TRBJ2-7, with 7 bases identical to TRBD2. Germline-derived CDR1 and CDR2 are MNHEY and SMNVEV (reference sequence). This CDR3 is built from 13 residues. V lost 8 bases and J lost 5; bases outside the gene matches: 9. CDR3: CASGTTRAHEQYF. In DNA form, the CDR3 reads TGTGCCAGCGGGACTACGCGGGCCCACGAGCAGTACTTC.

CDR3 loop: CASSLADRGRTNEKLFF. CDR3 nucleotide sequence: TGTGCCAGCAGCTTAGCGGACAGGGGGCGAACTAATGAAAAACTGTTTTTT. The chain uses TRBV7-9 and TRBJ1-4, with 11 positions matching TRBD1. Looked up from germline, CDR1 is SEHNR and CDR2 is FQNEAQ (reference sequence). V lost 0 bases to trimming and J lost 1 base; unmatched junction nucleotides: 1. CDR3 length: 17 amino acids.

This chain joins TRBV19 and TRBJ2-5; 7 bases map to TRBD1. The CDR3 totals 12 residues. Germline V lookup: CDR1 LNHDA, CDR2 SQIVND (reference sequence). J was trimmed by 5 bases and V by 5 bases; bases with no gene match: 2. The CDR3 region has the DNA TGTGCCAGTAGTCTACAGGGGGAGACCCAGTACTTC. Its protein product is CASSLQGETQYF.